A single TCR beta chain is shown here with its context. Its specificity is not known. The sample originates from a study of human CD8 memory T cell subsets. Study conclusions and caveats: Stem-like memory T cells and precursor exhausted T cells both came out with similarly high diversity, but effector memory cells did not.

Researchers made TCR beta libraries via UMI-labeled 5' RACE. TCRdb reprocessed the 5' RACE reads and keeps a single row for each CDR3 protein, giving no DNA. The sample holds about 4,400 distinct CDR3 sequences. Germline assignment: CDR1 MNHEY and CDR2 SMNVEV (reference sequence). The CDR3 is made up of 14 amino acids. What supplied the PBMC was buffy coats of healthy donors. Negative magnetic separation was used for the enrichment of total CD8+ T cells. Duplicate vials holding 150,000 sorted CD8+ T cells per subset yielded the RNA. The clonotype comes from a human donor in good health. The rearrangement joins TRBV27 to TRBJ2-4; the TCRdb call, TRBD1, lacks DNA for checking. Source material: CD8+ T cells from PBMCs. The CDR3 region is CGRRRGVGKNIQYF.